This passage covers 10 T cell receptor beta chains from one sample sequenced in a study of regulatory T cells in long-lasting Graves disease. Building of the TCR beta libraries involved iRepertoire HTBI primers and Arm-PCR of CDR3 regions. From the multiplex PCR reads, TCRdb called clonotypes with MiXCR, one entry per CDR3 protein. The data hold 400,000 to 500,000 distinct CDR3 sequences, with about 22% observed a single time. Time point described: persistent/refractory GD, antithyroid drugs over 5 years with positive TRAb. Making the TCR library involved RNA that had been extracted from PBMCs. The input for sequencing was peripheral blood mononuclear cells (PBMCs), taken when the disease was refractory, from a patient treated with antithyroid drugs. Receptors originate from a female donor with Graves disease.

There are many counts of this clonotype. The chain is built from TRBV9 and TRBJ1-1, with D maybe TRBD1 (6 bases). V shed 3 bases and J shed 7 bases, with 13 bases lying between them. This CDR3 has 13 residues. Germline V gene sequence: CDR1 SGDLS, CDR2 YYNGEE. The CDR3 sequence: CASSATGSGEAFF. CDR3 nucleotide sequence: TGTGCCAGCAGCGCAACAGGGAGTGGTGAAGCTTTCTTT.

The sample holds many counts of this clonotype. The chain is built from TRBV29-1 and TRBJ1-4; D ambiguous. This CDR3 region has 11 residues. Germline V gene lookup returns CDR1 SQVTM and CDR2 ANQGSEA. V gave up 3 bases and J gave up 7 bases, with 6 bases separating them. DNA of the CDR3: TGCAGCGTTGAGACGGGTGAAAAACTGTTTTTT. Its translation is CSVETGEKLFF.

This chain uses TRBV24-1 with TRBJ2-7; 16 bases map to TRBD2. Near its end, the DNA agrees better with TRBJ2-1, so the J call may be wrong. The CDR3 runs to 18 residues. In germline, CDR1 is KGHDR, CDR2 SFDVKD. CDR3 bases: TGTGCCACCAGTGATGCGCCGGGACTAGCGGGGGGGCCTGGTGAGCAGTTCTTC. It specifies CATSDAPGLAGGPGEQFF.

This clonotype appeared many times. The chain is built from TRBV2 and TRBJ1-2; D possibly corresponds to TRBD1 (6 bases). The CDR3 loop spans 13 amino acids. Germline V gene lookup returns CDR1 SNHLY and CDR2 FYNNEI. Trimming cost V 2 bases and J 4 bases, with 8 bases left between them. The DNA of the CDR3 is TGTGCCAGCAGTGAACAGGGGACCTATGGCTACACCTTC. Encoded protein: CASSEQGTYGYTF.

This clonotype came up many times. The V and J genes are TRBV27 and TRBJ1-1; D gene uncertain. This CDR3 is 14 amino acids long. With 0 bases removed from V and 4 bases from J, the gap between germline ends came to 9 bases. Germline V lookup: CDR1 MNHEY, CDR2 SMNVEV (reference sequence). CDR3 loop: CASSLSRYSTEAFF. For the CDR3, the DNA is TGTGCCAGCAGTTTATCCAGGTACAGCACTGAAGCTTTCTTT.

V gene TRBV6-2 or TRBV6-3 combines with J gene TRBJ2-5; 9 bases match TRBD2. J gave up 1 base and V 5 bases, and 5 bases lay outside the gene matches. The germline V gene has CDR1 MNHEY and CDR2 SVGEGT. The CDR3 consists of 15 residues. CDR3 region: CASSVGSGGQETQYF. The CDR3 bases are TGTGCCAGCAGTGTTGGTAGCGGGGGCCAAGAGACCCAGTACTTC.

The CDR3 bases are TGTGCCAGTATGCACCAGGGGGCACTATTGGGGGCCAACGTCCTGACTTTC. Protein sequence: CASMHQGALLGANVLTF. The rearrangement uses TRBV19 and TRBJ2-6; 8 bases agree with TRBD1. The J segment lost 4 bases and the V segment lost 7 bases, leaving 12 bases of the junction unmatched. CDR1 is LNHDA, CDR2 SQIVND, per germline (reference sequence). The CDR3 extends over 17 amino acids.

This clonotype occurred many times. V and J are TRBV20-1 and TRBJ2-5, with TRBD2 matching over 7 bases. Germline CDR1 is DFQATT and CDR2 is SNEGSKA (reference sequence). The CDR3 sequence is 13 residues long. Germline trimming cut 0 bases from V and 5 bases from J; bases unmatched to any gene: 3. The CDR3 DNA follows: TGCAGTGCTAGAGATCCCGGGAGGGAGACCCAGTACTTC. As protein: CSARDPGRETQYF.

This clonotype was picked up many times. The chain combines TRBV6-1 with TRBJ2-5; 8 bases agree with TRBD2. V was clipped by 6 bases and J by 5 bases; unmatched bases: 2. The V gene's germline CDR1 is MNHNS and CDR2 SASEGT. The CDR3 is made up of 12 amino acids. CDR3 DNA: TGTGCCAGCAGAAAGCGGGGGGAGACCCAGTACTTC. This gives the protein CASRKRGETQYF.

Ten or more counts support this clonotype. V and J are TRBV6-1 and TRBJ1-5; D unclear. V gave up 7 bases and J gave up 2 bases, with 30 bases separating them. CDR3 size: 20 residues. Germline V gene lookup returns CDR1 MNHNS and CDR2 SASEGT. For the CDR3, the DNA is TGTGCCAGCACCTTCAATTCGAGAAACCGCCTAGGGTTTGGCAATCAGCCCCAGCATTTT. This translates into CASTFNSRNRLGFGNQPQHF.